This T cell receptor (beta chain) emerged from a study of naive and memory T cell subsets. Trimming took off 3 bases at V and 0 bases at J, with 8 bases between the two ends. The CDR3 totals 14 residues. CDR1 is PRHDT, CDR2 FYEKMQ, per germline (reference sequence). Overnight CMV lysate stimulation of fresh PBMCs defined donor CMV status by CD4+ IFNgamma. This clonotype was recorded many times. The beta constant-region primer was an equimolar mix of two oligonucleotides covering TRBC1 and TRBC2. Four rounds of PCR amplified the ligated cDNA using nested alpha and beta constant-region primers plus SP2. TCRdb ran MiXCR on the UMI-ligation and nested PCR reads and lists one entry per CDR3 protein. Of tens of thousands of distinct CDR3 sequences in the sample, approximately 10% were seen once.

The sequenced sample consisted of naive CD8+ T cells from blood. The TCR was taken from a human donor in good health. The rearrangement joins TRBV13 to TRBJ2-5; D perhaps matches TRBD1 (5 bases). CDR3 DNA: TGTGCCAGCAGCTTGTTGACAGACCAAGAGACCCAGTACTTC. Translating gives CASSLLTDQETQYF.